Listed below are T cell receptor beta chains from one sample, sequenced in a study of beta chain features in type 1 diabetes. Some clones are missing from TCRdb's copy, which holds only in-frame ones; the method was immunoSEQ multiplex PCR. The sample shows roughly 160,000 clones, around 8% of them seen only once. What was sequenced was central memory CD4+ T cells from blood. The source is a woman between 40 and 55 years old with type 1 diabetes. CDR3s include the opening cysteine and the closing phenylalanine or tryptophan. A D gene is named only where the DNA matches it firmly. The size entry is marked missing in some rows and otherwise reads once, few, many or a size class.

TRBV5-1	TRBJ1-2	NA	NA	14	CASSPDGANYGYTF	TGCGCCAGCAGTCCCGACGGAGCTAACTATGGCTACACCTTC
TRBV5-1	TRBJ1-4	NA	NA	16	CASSLTAFATNEKLFF	TGCGCCAGCAGCTTGACAGCCTTTGCAACTAATGAAAAACTGTTTTTT
TRBV27	TRBJ2-3	many	NA	18	CASSLFPPEGTSTDTQYF	TGTGCCAGCAGTTTATTCCCCCCGGAGGGGACTAGCACAGATACGCAGTATTTT
TRBV9	TRBJ2-3	few	NA	15	CASSVGTRVTDTQYF	TGTGCCAGCAGCGTAGGTACCAGGGTAACAGATACGCAGTATTTT
TRBV9	TRBJ1-5	NA	TRBD1	14	CASSAQGAKQPQHF	TGTGCCAGCAGCGCCCAGGGGGCGAAGCAGCCCCAGCATTTT
TRBV5-1	TRBJ1-4	few	NA	20	CASSLVPPTGPNPTNEKLFF	TGCGCCAGCAGCTTGGTCCCTCCAACAGGGCCCAATCCAACTAATGAAAAACTGTTTTTT
TRBV7-9	TRBJ2-1	few	TRBD2	15	CASSLRSGGDNEQFF	TGTGCCAGCAGCTTAAGAAGCGGGGGTGACAATGAGCAGTTCTTC
TRBV28	TRBJ2-5	few	NA	11	CASSPGETQYF	TGTGCCAGCAGTCCCGGAGAGACCCAGTACTTC
TRBV18	TRBJ2-1	few	TRBD1	14	CASSPGQTYNEQFF	TGTGCCAGCTCACCGGGACAGACCTACAATGAGCAGTTCTTC
TRBV27	TRBJ1-2	NA	NA	16	CASSLRMGDWDYGYTF	TGTGCCAGCAGCTTACGTATGGGTGACTGGGACTATGGCTACACCTTC
TRBV30	TRBJ1-4	few	NA	13	CAWSRAGIEKLFF	TGTGCCTGGAGTAGGGCGGGGATTGAAAAACTGTTTTTT
TRBV14	TRBJ1-1	few	NA	13	CASSQVRSTEAFF	TGTGCCAGCAGCCAAGTTCGGAGCACTGAAGCTTTCTTT
TRBV7-7	TRBJ2-1	few	TRBD2	15	CASSQGTSGYNEQFF	TGTGCCAGCAGCCAGGGGACTAGCGGCTACAATGAGCAGTTCTTC
TRBV19	TRBJ2-1	NA	TRBD2	16	CASHPLGGDYLSEQFF	TGTGCCAGTCACCCGCTTGGGGGGGACTATTTATCTGAGCAGTTCTTC
TRBV4-2	TRBJ1-5	NA	NA	13	CASSLAANQPQHF	TGTGCCAGCAGCTTGGCGGCTAATCAGCCCCAGCATTTT
TRBV20-1	TRBJ1-2	few	NA	11	CSAAANYGYTF	TGCAGTGCAGCGGCTAACTATGGCTACACCTTC
TRBV7-2	TRBJ2-1	NA	TRBD2	15	CASSWGGGRSNEQFF	TGTGCCAGCAGCTGGGGTGGCGGGAGGTCCAATGAGCAGTTCTTC
TRBV28	TRBJ2-5	many	TRBD1	13	CASRTDRGETQYF	TGTGCCAGCAGAACGGACAGGGGAGAGACCCAGTACTTC
TRBV5-1	TRBJ1-1	NA	NA	15	CASSLWVGGDTEAFF	TGCGCCAGCAGCTTGTGGGTCGGGGGGGACACTGAAGCTTTCTTT
TRBV6-4	TRBJ2-7	few	NA	13	CASSWTVSYEQYF	TGTGCCAGCAGCTGGACTGTCTCCTACGAGCAGTACTTC
TRBV7-3	TRBJ2-1	NA	TRBD2	16	CASSPTGGTSYNEQFF	TGTGCCAGCAGCCCGACGGGGGGGACATCCTACAATGAGCAGTTCTTC
TRBV15	TRBJ1-1	many	NA	14	CATSRGSQNTEAFF	TGTGCCACCAGCAGAGGTTCACAGAACACTGAAGCTTTCTTT
TRBV9	TRBJ1-1	NA	NA	15	CASSVAPSTNTEAFF	TGTGCCAGCAGCGTAGCCCCCAGTACGAACACTGAAGCTTTCTTT
TRBV5-6	TRBJ2-1	NA	TRBD1	16	CASSLAGTGIYNEQFF	TGTGCCAGCAGCTTGGCCGGGACAGGTATCTACAATGAGCAGTTCTTC
TRBV5-6	TRBJ1-1	NA	NA	15	CASSLDLRGRPEAFF	TGTGCCAGCAGCTTGGATTTGCGGGGGCGCCCTGAAGCTTTCTTT
TRBV7-2	TRBJ2-7	many	NA	13	CASSLDAVVEQYF	TGTGCCAGCAGCTTAGACGCGGTGGTCGAGCAGTACTTC
TRBV5-1	TRBJ2-1	NA	TRBD1	14	CASSLRTGSNEQFF	TGCGCCAGCAGCTTGAGGACAGGGTCCAATGAGCAGTTCTTC
TRBV6-5	TRBJ1-2	few	NA	14	CASSSQGWGGRYTF	TGTGCCAGCAGTTCCCAGGGGTGGGGCGGTCGCTACACCTTC
TRBV7-8	TRBJ2-1	many	TRBD1	11	CASSTGDRGFF	TGTGCCAGCAGCACCGGGGACAGGGGATTCTTC
TRBV7-2	TRBJ2-3	few	TRBD1	15	CASSLRGPSTDTQYF	TGTGCCAGCAGCTTGAGGGGGCCGAGCACAGATACGCAGTATTTT
TRBV7-9	TRBJ2-3	few	NA	15	CASSFGQLSTDTQYF	TGTGCCAGCAGCTTCGGACAGCTGTCCACAGATACGCAGTATTTT
TRBV29-1	TRBJ1-2	few	NA	13	CSANSQGSYGYTF	TGCAGCGCTAACTCACAGGGCAGCTATGGCTACACCTTC
TRBV15	TRBJ1-1	few	NA	13	CATSQRGSTEAFF	TGTGCCACCAGCCAAAGGGGTAGCACTGAAGCTTTCTTT
TRBV7-9	TRBJ1-1	many	NA	15	CASSPPGQLNTEAFF	TGTGCCAGCAGCCCCCCAGGACAGCTGAACACTGAAGCTTTCTTT
TRBV5-1	TRBJ2-7	few	TRBD1	14	CASRMVVGGNEQYF	TGCGCCAGCAGAATGGTGGTAGGGGGCAACGAGCAGTACTTC
TRBV19	TRBJ2-1	NA	NA	15	CASSEAARSYNEQFF	TGTGCCAGTAGTGAAGCGGCCCGCTCCTACAATGAGCAGTTCTTC
TRBV27	TRBJ1-5	NA	NA	16	CASSLMAGGPGQPQHF	TGTGCCAGCAGTTTGATGGCGGGGGGGCCGGGGCAGCCCCAGCATTTT
TRBV28	TRBJ2-7	many	NA	11	CASTRGYEQYF	TGTGCCAGCACCAGGGGCTACGAGCAGTACTTC
TRBV7-9	TRBJ2-2	many	NA	13	CASSPRETGELFF	TGTGCCAGCAGCCCTAGGGAGACCGGGGAGCTGTTTTTT
TRBV10-3	TRBJ2-7	few	TRBD1	14	CAIRGTGGSYEQYF	TGTGCCATCAGGGGCACAGGGGGATCCTACGAGCAGTACTTC
TRBV7-2	TRBJ2-7	NA	TRBD2	16	CASSLGGLAGAYEQYF	TGTGCCAGCAGCTTAGGGGGGCTAGCGGGAGCCTACGAGCAGTACTTC
TRBV20-1	TRBJ2-7	few	NA	11	CSARGNEEQYF	TGCAGTGCTAGAGGCAACGAGGAGCAGTACTTC
TRBV29-1	TRBJ2-7	many	TRBD1	13	CSVSGTGAIEQYF	TGCAGCGTCTCCGGGACAGGGGCGATCGAGCAGTACTTC
TRBV9	TRBJ1-2	few	NA	13	CASKDGGGYGYTF	TGTGCCAGCAAAGACGGGGGAGGCTATGGCTACACCTTC
TRBV30	TRBJ2-5	NA	NA	12	CAWSVQGETQYF	TGTGCCTGGAGTGTACAGGGAGAGACCCAGTACTTC
TRBV5-6	TRBJ1-4	few	NA	14	CASSLDLGGEKLFF	TGTGCCAGCAGCTTGGACCTAGGAGGGGAAAAACTGTTTTTT
TRBV4-1	TRBJ1-3	few	TRBD1	16	CASSLPTGGRGNTIYF	TGCGCCAGCAGCCTACCTACAGGGGGCCGTGGAAACACCATATATTTT
TRBV14	TRBJ2-2	few	NA	16	CASRPMAGLNTGELFF	TGTGCCAGCAGACCTATGGCGGGTCTTAACACCGGGGAGCTGTTTTTT
TRBV4-1	TRBJ2-2	NA	NA	15	CASTPGLANTGELFF	TGCGCCAGCACACCAGGTCTCGCGAACACCGGGGAGCTGTTTTTT
TRBV25-1	TRBJ2-1	NA	NA	15	CASSQAGGVRNEQFF	TGTGCCAGCAGTCAGGCCGGGGGAGTGAGGAATGAGCAGTTCTTC
TRBV27	TRBJ1-5	NA	NA	14	CASSLRRGGQPQHF	TGTGCCAGCAGTTTAAGGAGGGGAGGTCAGCCCCAGCATTTT
TRBV2	TRBJ2-3	NA	NA	14	CASSYAASTDTQYF	TGTGCCAGCAGTTACGCGGCGAGTACAGATACGCAGTATTTT
TRBV5-6	TRBJ1-2	NA	NA	14	CASSLATQGSGYTF	TGTGCCAGCAGCTTGGCAACCCAGGGTTCTGGCTACACCTTC
TRBV19	TRBJ2-7	NA	NA	15	CASSMLDSRSYEQYF	TGTGCCAGTAGTATGCTCGACAGCCGCTCCTACGAGCAGTACTTC
TRBV7-7	TRBJ2-1	many	NA	16	CASSSGAVQSYNEQFF	TGTGCTAGCAGCTCGGGTGCGGTGCAGTCCTACAATGAGCAGTTCTTC
TRBV7-9	TRBJ2-1	few	NA	17	CASSFRFQLGGHNEQFF	TGTGCCAGCAGCTTTAGGTTTCAGCTTGGGGGCCACAATGAGCAGTTCTTC